Listed here are 8 T cell receptor beta chains from one sample, sequenced in a study of CD49a tissue-resident CD8 T cells in human skin. TCRdb's copy holds only in-frame clones and misses some; the assay was immunoSEQ multiplex PCR. The table includes about 1,500 clones, around two thirds detected once. Sequences were obtained from CLA- CD8+ effector memory T cells sorted from blood. These receptors all stem from a human donor in good health.

The V and J genes are TRBV6-4 and TRBJ2-1; 12 positions match TRBD2. Germline V lookup: CDR1 MRHNA, CDR2 SNTAGT. The CDR3 spans 15 residues. Unmatched junction bases numbered 5, after V lost 6 bases and J lost 5 bases. CDR3 coding DNA: TGTGCCAGCAGCCCAGGACTAGCGGGGAACAATGAGCAGTTCTTC. Its protein product is CASSPGLAGNNEQFF.

This clone was observed a few times. Other nucleotide sequences from this sample produce the same CDR3. The chain employs TRBV6-5 and TRBJ2-7, with 9 bases lining up with TRBD2. This CDR3 contains 14 residues. Germline CDR1 reads MNHEY; CDR2 reads SVGAGI. With V trimmed by 2 bases and J by 3 bases, 2 bases remained unmatched. CDR3 loop: CASSYGTSSYEQYF. CDR3 nucleotide sequence: TGTGCCAGCAGTTACGGGACTAGCAGCTACGAGCAGTACTTC.

This clone was detected once. The CDR3 loop is CASSDSGSSYNEQFF. CDR3 sequence (DNA): TGTGCCAGCAGTGATAGCGGGAGCTCCTACAATGAGCAGTTCTTC. The chain joins TRBV27 to TRBJ2-1, with 9 bases aligning to TRBD2. Germline V gives CDR1 MNHEY, CDR2 SMNVEV (reference sequence). After removal of 5 bases from V and 0 bases from J, the junction contained 2 bases not matched to a gene. There are 15 residues in the CDR3.

This chain joins TRBV6-4 and TRBJ2-1, with TRBD2 matching 13 bases. Looked up from germline, CDR1 is MRHNA and CDR2 is SNTAGT. This CDR3 has 16 residues. V gave up 4 bases and J gave up 9 bases; unmatched junction bases: 9. CDR3 DNA sequence: TGTGCCAGCAGTGTAACTAGCGGGAGGGCCGAAGGTGAGCAGTTCTTC. It translates to CASSVTSGRAEGEQFF.

This chain connects TRBV6-4 to TRBJ2-3, with D perhaps TRBD1 (6 bases). Between the trimmed V and J ends, which lost 4 bases and 1 base, there was a span of 15 bases. The germline V gene has CDR1 MRHNA and CDR2 SNTAGT. The CDR3 extends over 16 amino acids. As DNA, the CDR3 is TGTGCCAGCAGTGCCACGACAGGCCGGGGCACAGATACGCAGTATTTT. Amino acids: CASSATTGRGTDTQYF.

The chain carries TRBV6-4 and TRBJ1-1; 8 bases are a match to TRBD1. Germline V gene lookup returns CDR1 MRHNA and CDR2 SNTAGT. Germline trimming cut 5 bases from V and 4 bases from J; bases unmatched to any gene: 6. The CDR3 has 14 amino acids. The CDR3 loop reads CASSPQGEGTEAFF. CDR3 DNA: TGTGCCAGCAGTCCACAGGGGGAAGGCACTGAAGCTTTCTTT.

The rearrangement links TRBV21-1 to TRBJ2-5; the D call in the table, TRBD2, was not verified against the DNA. TRBV21-1 is a known pseudogene. This CDR3 spans 14 amino acids. CDR3 sequence: CASSPSGVIETQYF. Written as DNA, the CDR3 is TGTGCCAGCAGCCCCTCCGGGGTAATAGAGACCCAGTACTTC.

V and J are TRBV9 and TRBJ1-2, with D tentatively TRBD1 (6 bases). V dropped 0 bases and J dropped 6 bases, with 9 bases sitting between them. This CDR3 has 13 amino acids. Looked up from germline, CDR1 is SGDLS and CDR2 is YYNGEE. In DNA, the CDR3 is TGTGCCAGCAGCGTAGGGACAGATAATGGCTACACCTTC. It yields the protein CASSVGTDNGYTF. Complete variable domain (other parts from reference TRBV9 and TRBJ1-2): DSGVTQTPKHLITATGQRVTLRCSPRSGDLSVYWYQQSLDQGLQFLIQYYNGEERAKGNILERFSAQQFPDLHSELNLSSLELGDSALYFCASSVGTDNGYTFGSGTRLTVV.